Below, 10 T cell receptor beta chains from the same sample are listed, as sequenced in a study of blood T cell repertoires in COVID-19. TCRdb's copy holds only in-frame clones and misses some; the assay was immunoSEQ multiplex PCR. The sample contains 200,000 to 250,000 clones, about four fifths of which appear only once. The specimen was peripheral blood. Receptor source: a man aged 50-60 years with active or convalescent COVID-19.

The CDR3 nucleotides read TGTGCCAGCAGCCCCCGGGACAGAGCCAAAAACATTCAGTACTTC. This sequence encodes CASSPRDRAKNIQYF. This chain links TRBV6-5 with TRBJ2-4; 7 bases agree with TRBD1. The CDR3 runs to 15 residues. CDR1 is MNHEY and CDR2 is SVGAGI in the germline V gene. Trimming cost V 6 bases and J 0 bases; bases outside gene matches: 5.

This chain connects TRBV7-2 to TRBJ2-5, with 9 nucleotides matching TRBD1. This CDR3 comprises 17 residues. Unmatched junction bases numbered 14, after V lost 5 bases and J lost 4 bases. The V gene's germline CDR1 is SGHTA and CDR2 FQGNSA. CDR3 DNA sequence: TGTGCCAGCAGCCTCCCGTGGGGGGACAGGGTATCAGAGACCCAGTACTTC. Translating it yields CASSLPWGDRVSETQYF.

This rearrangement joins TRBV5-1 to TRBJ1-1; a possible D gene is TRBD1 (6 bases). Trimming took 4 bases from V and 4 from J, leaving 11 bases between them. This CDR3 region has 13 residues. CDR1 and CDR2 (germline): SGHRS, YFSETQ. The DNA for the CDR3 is TGCGCCAGCAGCCGAACAGGGAGCACTGAAGCTTTCTTT. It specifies CASSRTGSTEAFF.

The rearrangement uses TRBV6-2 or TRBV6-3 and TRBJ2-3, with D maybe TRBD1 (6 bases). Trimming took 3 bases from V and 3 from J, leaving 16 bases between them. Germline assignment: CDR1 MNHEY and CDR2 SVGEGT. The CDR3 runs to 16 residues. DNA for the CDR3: TGTGCCAGCAGTTATGCCTATGGGGGCGTGACAGATACGCAGTATTTT. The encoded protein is CASSYAYGGVTDTQYF.

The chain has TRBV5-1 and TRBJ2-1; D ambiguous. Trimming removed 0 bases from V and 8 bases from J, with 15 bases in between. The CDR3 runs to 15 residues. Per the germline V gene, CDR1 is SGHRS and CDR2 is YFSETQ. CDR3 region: CASSLDARTRDEQFF. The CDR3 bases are TGCGCCAGCAGCTTGGACGCCCGCACGCGAGATGAGCAGTTCTTC.

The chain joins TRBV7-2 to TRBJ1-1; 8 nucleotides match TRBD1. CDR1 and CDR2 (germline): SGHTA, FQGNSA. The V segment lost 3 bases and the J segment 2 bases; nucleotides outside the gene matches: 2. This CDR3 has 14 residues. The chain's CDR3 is CASSLGQDNTEAFF. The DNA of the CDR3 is TGTGCCAGCAGCTTGGGACAGGACAACACTGAAGCTTTCTTT.

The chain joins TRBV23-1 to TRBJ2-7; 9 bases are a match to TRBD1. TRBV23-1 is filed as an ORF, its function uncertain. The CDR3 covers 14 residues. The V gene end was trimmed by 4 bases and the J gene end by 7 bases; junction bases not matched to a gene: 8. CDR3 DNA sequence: TGCGCCAGCAGTCCCCGGACAGGGGTAGGGGAGCAGTACTTC. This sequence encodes CASSPRTGVGEQYF.

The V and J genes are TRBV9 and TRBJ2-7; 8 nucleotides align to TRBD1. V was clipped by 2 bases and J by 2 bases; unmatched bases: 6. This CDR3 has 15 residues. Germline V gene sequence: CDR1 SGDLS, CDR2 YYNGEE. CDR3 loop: CASSVSGRGPYEQYF. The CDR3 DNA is TGTGCCAGCAGCGTGAGTGGCAGGGGGCCCTACGAGCAGTACTTC.

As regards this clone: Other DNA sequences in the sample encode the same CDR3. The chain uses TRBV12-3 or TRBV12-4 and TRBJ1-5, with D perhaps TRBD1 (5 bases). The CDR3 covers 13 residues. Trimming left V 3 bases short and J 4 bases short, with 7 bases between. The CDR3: CASSFGGNQPQHF. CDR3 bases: TGTGCCAGCAGTTTTGGGGGGAATCAGCCCCAGCATTTT.

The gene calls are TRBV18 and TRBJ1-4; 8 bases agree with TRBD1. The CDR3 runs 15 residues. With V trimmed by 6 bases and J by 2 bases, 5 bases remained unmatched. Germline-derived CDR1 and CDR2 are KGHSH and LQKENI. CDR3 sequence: CASSQGAGTNEKLFF. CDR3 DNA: TGTGCCAGCTCTCAGGGGGCAGGCACTAATGAAAAACTGTTTTTT.